These 3 T cell receptor beta chains share one sample of origin, sequenced in a study of shared clonotypes between healthy human individuals. Method: immunoSEQ multiplex PCR; TCRdb's copy keeps in-frame clones and lacks some. This sample has some 680,000 clones, with around three quarters found just once. Sequenced input: memory CD4+ T cells sorted from blood. Specified subset: CD45RA-negative fraction. Receptors originate from a woman in her twenties or thirties in good health.

The genes are TRBV28 and TRBJ2-1; D may match TRBD1 or TRBD2 (5 bases each). Trimming took 10 bases from V and 7 from J, leaving 20 bases between them. Germline V gives CDR1 MDHEN, CDR2 SYDVKM. The CDR3 extends over 14 amino acids. The chain's CDR3 is CATLGRSPLNEQFF. CDR3 nucleotide sequence: TGTGCCACCCTGGGACGGTCCCCTTTGAATGAGCAGTTCTTC.

This clone was seen just once. The gene calls are TRBV4-1 and TRBJ1-5; a possible D gene is TRBD1 (5 bases). V lost 0 bases and J 5 bases, leaving 8 bases between the germline ends. Germline V gene lookup returns CDR1 MGHRA and CDR2 YSYEKL. CDR3 length equals 14 residues. This chain's CDR3 is CASSQDGGYQPQHF. CDR3 DNA sequence: TGCGCCAGCAGCCAAGATGGGGGGTATCAGCCCCAGCATTTT.

This CDR3 is CASSEPTRRSHNEQFF. The CDR3 coding sequence is TGTGCCAGCAGTGAGCCCACTAGGCGGAGCCACAATGAGCAGTTCTTC. V usage is TRBV2 and J usage is TRBJ2-1, with a weak D call TRBD2 (5 bases). V lost 3 bases and J 5 bases, leaving 17 bases between the germline ends. The CDR3 contains 16 residues. The germline gives CDR1 SNHLY, CDR2 FYNNEI.